A single sample is the source of the 17 T cell receptor beta chains below, sequenced in a study of blood T cell repertoires in COVID-19. TCRdb keeps only in-frame clones here, not all; method: immunoSEQ multiplex PCR. This repertoire shows about 120,000 clones, around nine tenths found once; its top ten account for roughly 1.2%. Material: peripheral blood. These receptors originate from a woman of 80 years or more with acute or convalescent COVID-19.

The chain has TRBV10-3 and TRBJ1-4; D unresolved. Germline V gene sequence: CDR1 ENHRY, CDR2 SYGVKD. This CDR3 is built from 15 residues. V lost 6 bases, J lost 3 bases, and 14 bases lay in between. CDR3: CAISPGAASNEKLFF. The CDR3 bases are TGTGCCATCAGCCCGGGTGCGGCATCTAATGAAAAACTGTTTTTT.

The chain recombines TRBV6-5 with TRBJ1-5; TRBD1 aligns across 12 bases. Germline V gene data show CDR1 as MNHEY and CDR2 as SVGAGI. This CDR3 region has 14 residues. With 7 bases clipped from V and 5 bases from J, the junction kept 3 bases outside the gene matches. The CDR3 protein is CASTGTGGDQPQHF. In DNA form, the CDR3 reads TGTGCCAGCACTGGGACAGGGGGCGATCAGCCCCAGCATTTT.

The V and J genes are TRBV7-6 and TRBJ2-1; TRBD2 agrees at 8 bases. Germline V gives CDR1 SGHVS, CDR2 FNYEAQ. After removal of 2 bases from V and 6 bases from J, the junction contained 6 bases not matched to a gene. The CDR3 loop spans 15 amino acids. CDR3 in DNA: TGTGCCAGCAGCTTATATGGGACTAGAGGCAATGAGCAGTTCTTC. Protein product: CASSLYGTRGNEQFF.

This clone was counted only a few times. This rearrangement joins TRBV19 to TRBJ1-2; D possibly corresponds to TRBD1 (6 bases). Germline V gene lookup returns CDR1 LNHDA and CDR2 SQIVND (reference sequence). The V gene lost 7 bases and the J gene lost 8 bases, with 14 bases spanning the gap. The CDR3 runs 12 residues. CDR3 sequence: CASKQGLWGYTF. Written as DNA, the CDR3 is TGTGCCAGTAAACAGGGCCTCTGGGGCTACACCTTC. The full variable domain, in which reference TRBV19 and TRBJ1-2 provide the parts outside the CDR3, is DGGITQSPKYLFRKEGQNVTLSCEQNLNHDAMYWYRQDPGQGLRLIYYSQIVNDFQKGDIAEGYSVSREKKESFPLTVTSAQKNPTAFYLCASKQGLWGYTFGSGTRLTVV.

The V gene is TRBV10-2, the J gene TRBJ1-4; D call uncertain. From germline, CDR1 is WSHSY and CDR2 SAAADI. CDR3 size: 15 residues. V lost 2 bases and J lost 1, with 8 bases in between. Written as DNA, the CDR3 is TGCGCCAGCAGTGAGCCGGGTGGAACTAATGAAAAACTGTTTTTT. This codes for CASSEPGGTNEKLFF.

The V gene is TRBV7-6, the J gene TRBJ1-5; 10 nucleotides agree with TRBD1. Trimming took 5 bases from V and 4 from J; bases not matched to a gene: 5. From germline, CDR1 is SGHVS and CDR2 FNYEAQ. The CDR3 runs to 15 residues. CDR3 nucleotide sequence: TGTGCCAGCAGCCTAGGGACAGGGGTAAATCAGCCCCAGCATTTT. Translation: CASSLGTGVNQPQHF.

The genes are TRBV7-9 and TRBJ2-3, with D uncertain. V dropped 5 bases and J dropped 3 bases, with 15 bases sitting between them. Germline V gene sequence: CDR1 SEHNR, CDR2 FQNEAQ (reference sequence). The CDR3 totals 15 residues. DNA for the CDR3: TGTGCCAGCAGCCGTCCTACTACTGGGACAGATACGCAGTATTTT. Its translation: CASSRPTTGTDTQYF. The full variable domain, its missing parts supplied by reference TRBV7-9 and TRBJ2-3, is DTGVSQNPRHKITKRGQNVTFRCDPISEHNRLYWYRQTLGQGPEFLTYFQNEAQLEKSRLLSDRFSAERPKGSFSTLEIQRTEQGDSAMYLCASSRPTTGTDTQYFGPGTRLTVL.

The J gene is TRBJ2-2, the V gene TRBV28; tentative D call: TRBD2 (5 bases). Germline assignment: CDR1 MDHEN and CDR2 SYDVKM. This CDR3 region has 13 residues. Trimming cost V 5 bases and J 8 bases, with 12 bases left between them. CDR3 sequence: CASSILTGGELFF. Here the CDR3 DNA reads TGTGCCAGCAGTATCTTAACGGGAGGGGAGCTGTTTTTT.

The rearrangement joins TRBV5-6 to TRBJ1-3; 7 positions agree with TRBD1. Trimming cost V 0 bases and J 0 bases; bases outside gene matches: 3. The germline CDR1 and CDR2 sequences are SGHDT and YYEEEE. The CDR3 runs 16 residues. The CDR3 DNA follows: TGTGCCAGCAGCTTGGTTAACAGGGGCTCTGGAAACACCATATATTTT. The encoded protein is CASSLVNRGSGNTIYF.

V usage is TRBV28 and J usage is TRBJ1-2, with 7 bases that match TRBD1. The V and J ends lost 7 bases and 4 bases, in that order; junction bases with no gene match: 18. The CDR3 loop spans 17 amino acids. Germline V gene lookup returns CDR1 MDHEN and CDR2 SYDVKM. CDR3 sequence: CASTFVPPRDRVYGYTF. The CDR3 DNA reads as TGTGCCAGCACCTTTGTCCCCCCCCGTGACAGGGTCTATGGCTACACCTTC.

V gene TRBV28 combines with J gene TRBJ2-7; no definite D call. CDR3 length equals 16 residues. Germline-derived CDR1 and CDR2 are MDHEN and SYDVKM. V was trimmed by 5 bases and J by 4 bases, leaving 21 bases between them. CDR3 in amino acids: CASSPRLSPGAYEQYF. The DNA for the CDR3 is TGTGCCAGCAGTCCTCGTCTGAGCCCCGGAGCGTACGAGCAGTACTTC.

The gene calls are TRBV7-2 and TRBJ1-6; D possibly corresponds to TRBD1 (6 bases). This CDR3 has 15 amino acids. Germline CDR1 and CDR2: SGHTA and FQGNSA. The V and J ends lost 5 bases and 6 bases respectively, with 14 bases between them. The CDR3 bases are TGTGCCAGCAGCCGGGACACATTCCGTAATTCACCCCTCCACTTT. Amino acids: CASSRDTFRNSPLHF. Full variable domain (outside the CDR3, taken from reference TRBV7-2 and TRBJ1-6): GAGVSQSPSNKVTEKGKDVELRCDPISGHTALYWYRQSLGQGLEFLIYFQGNSAPDKSGLPSDRFSAERTGGSVSTLTIQRTQQEDSAVYLCASSRDTFRNSPLHFGNGTRLTVT.

CDR3 amino acids: CASNKQVTSSPLHF. In DNA form, the CDR3 reads TGTGCCAGCAACAAGCAGGTCACGTCTTCACCCCTCCACTTT. The chain is built from TRBV19 and TRBJ1-6; D unresolved. Trimming took 9 bases from V and 9 from J, leaving 18 bases between them. The CDR3 runs to 14 residues. From germline, CDR1 is LNHDA and CDR2 SQIVND (reference sequence). Using reference TRBV19 and TRBJ1-6 for the parts outside the CDR3, the full variable domain is DGGITQSPKYLFRKEGQNVTLSCEQNLNHDAMYWYRQDPGQGLRLIYYSQIVNDFQKGDIAEGYSVSREKKESFPLTVTSAQKNPTAFYLCASNKQVTSSPLHFGNGTRLTVT.

The chain is built from TRBV12-5 and TRBJ2-5; TRBD1 matches 9 bases. The CDR3 totals 15 residues. Losses at the gene ends were 5 bases for V and 4 bases for J; bases not matched to a gene: 8. Germline V CDR1 and CDR2: LGHNT, FRNRAP. The CDR3 spells CASGPGTGRGETQYF. For the CDR3, the DNA is TGTGCTAGTGGTCCCGGGACAGGGAGAGGAGAGACCCAGTACTTC.

The genes are TRBV6-5 and TRBJ1-5, with TRBD1 identical over 9 bases. This CDR3 has 12 amino acids. Germline assignment: CDR1 MNHEY and CDR2 SVGAGI. V trimming: 9 bases; J trimming: 7 bases; junction bases outside the gene matches: 4. CDR3 region: CASGTGKQPQHF. CDR3 in DNA: TGTGCCAGTGGGACAGGGAAACAGCCCCAGCATTTT.

This chain links TRBV14 with TRBJ1-5; a weak D match, TRBD1 (5 bases). The CDR3 has 17 residues. Trimming pared 0 bases from V and 3 bases from J, leaving 15 bases between. The germline CDR1 and CDR2 sequences are SGHDN and FVKESK. The CDR3 bases are TGTGCCAGCAGCCAAGATAGGCAGGGCTGCATCAATCAGCCCCAGCATTTT. It encodes CASSQDRQGCINQPQHF.

V usage is TRBV10-3 and J usage is TRBJ1-2; 7 positions agree with TRBD1. CDR3 length: 13 residues. V shed 7 bases and J 3 bases; nucleotides not matched to a gene: 5. Germline V gene lookup returns CDR1 ENHRY and CDR2 SYGVKD. In DNA form, the CDR3 reads TGTGCCATCACCCCTGGACAGGACTATGGCTACACCTTC. Translating it yields CAITPGQDYGYTF.